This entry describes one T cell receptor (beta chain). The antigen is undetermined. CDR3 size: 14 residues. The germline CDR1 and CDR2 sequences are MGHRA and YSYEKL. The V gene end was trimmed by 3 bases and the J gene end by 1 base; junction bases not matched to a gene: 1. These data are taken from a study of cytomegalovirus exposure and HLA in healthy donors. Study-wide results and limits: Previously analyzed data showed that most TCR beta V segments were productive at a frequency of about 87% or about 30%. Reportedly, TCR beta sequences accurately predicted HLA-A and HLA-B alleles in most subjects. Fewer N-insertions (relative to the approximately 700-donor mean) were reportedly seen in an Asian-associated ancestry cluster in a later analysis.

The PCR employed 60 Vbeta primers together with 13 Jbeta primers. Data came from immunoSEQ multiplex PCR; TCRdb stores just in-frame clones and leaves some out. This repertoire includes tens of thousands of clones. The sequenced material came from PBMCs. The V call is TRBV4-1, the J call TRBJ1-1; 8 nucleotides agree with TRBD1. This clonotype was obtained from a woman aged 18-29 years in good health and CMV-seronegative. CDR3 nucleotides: TGCGCCAGCAGCCAGGACAGGGCGAACACTGAAGCTTTCTTT. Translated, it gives CASSQDRANTEAFF.